The 15 T cell receptor beta chains below all came from one sample that was sequenced in a study of shared clonotypes between healthy human individuals (dated by TCRdb to 2020 to 2021). The receptor library was made with the immunoSEQ multiplex PCR assay. What TCRdb holds here is the immuneACCESS table cut down to in-frame rearrangements. Part of the clones is not present; checked against another copy, under half of the missing clones reflect an unresolved V gene, and the others are unexplained. The sample includes more than 2 million clones, with approximately 95% observed a single time. Under 0.15% of the sample is held by the ten biggest clonotypes. The source material was naive CD4+ T cells sorted from blood. The sample's cell subset or site label, in plain terms: CD45RA+ positively selected. All receptors derive from a man aged 18-30 years in good health.

The sample holds one count of this clone. The same CDR3 arises from other DNA sequences in this sample as well. This chain links TRBV5-1 with TRBJ1-2; 7 bases map to TRBD1. J lost 5 bases, V lost 3 bases, and 7 bases had no gene match. CDR3 length: 14 residues. Germline V lookup: CDR1 SGHRS, CDR2 YFSETQ. The DNA of the CDR3 is TGCGCCAGCAGCTCCACAGGGGAGGGTTATGGCTACACCTTC. It yields the protein CASSSTGEGYGYTF.

The rearrangement uses TRBV9 and TRBJ2-3; 12 bases agree with TRBD2. Trimming removed 0 bases from V and 4 bases from J; junction bases left unmatched: 6. The CDR3 sequence is 17 residues long. Looked up from germline, CDR1 is SGDLS and CDR2 is YYNGEE. The CDR3: CASSVDPSGGAADTQYF. Written as DNA, the CDR3 is TGTGCCAGCAGCGTAGATCCTAGCGGGGGGGCCGCAGATACGCAGTATTTT. Supplemented by reference TRBV9 and TRBJ2-3, the full variable domain reads DSGVTQTPKHLITATGQRVTLRCSPRSGDLSVYWYQQSLDQGLQFLIQYYNGEERAKGNILERFSAQQFPDLHSELNLSSLELGDSALYFCASSVDPSGGAADTQYFGPGTRLTVL.

The J gene is TRBJ2-7, the V gene TRBV2; D is possibly TRBD2 (6 bases). V gave up 8 bases and J gave up 0 bases, with 17 bases separating them. Per germline, CDR1 SNHLY and CDR2 FYNNEI. The CDR3 extends over 15 amino acids. CDR3 nucleotide sequence: TGTGCCAGCGGGCCGGGACTCCCGAGCTCCTACGAGCAGTACTTC. Its protein product is CASGPGLPSSYEQYF.

CDR3 in DNA: TGTGCCAGCAGCTTGGCCTGGCGGGGCCTCAGGGGCACAGATACGCAGTATTTT. Protein product: CASSLAWRGLRGTDTQYF. V and J are TRBV5-6 and TRBJ2-3; maybe TRBD2 (6 bases). The ends were cut back, 0 bases at V and 1 base at J, with 18 bases in the middle. The germline V gene has CDR1 SGHDT and CDR2 YYEEEE. The CDR3 has 18 residues.

V and J are TRBV18 and TRBJ1-1; TRBD1 is a possible D gene (5 bases). This CDR3 contains 15 residues. From germline, CDR1 is KGHSH and CDR2 LQKENI. V was trimmed by 0 bases and J by 11 bases, leaving 19 bases between them. In DNA form, the CDR3 reads TGTGCCAGCTCACCACCGAGTCTCACAGGTGGAGAGGCTTTCTTT. Translating it yields CASSPPSLTGGEAFF. Complete variable domain (other parts from reference TRBV18 and TRBJ1-1): NAGVMQNPRHLVRRRGQEARLRCSPMKGHSHVYWYRQLPEEGLKFMVYLQKENIIDESGMPKERFSAEFPKEGPSILRIQQVVRGDSAAYFCASSPPSLTGGEAFFGQGTRLTVV.

This rearrangement joins TRBV6-6 to TRBJ1-3; maybe TRBD1 (5 bases). The CDR3 extends over 14 amino acids. Trimming took off 2 bases at V and 2 bases at J, with 7 bases between the two ends. Germline V lookup: CDR1 MNHNY, CDR2 SVGAGI (reference sequence). The CDR3 nucleotides read TGTGCCAGCAGTTACGGGACCCCTGGAAACACCATATATTTT. Its translation: CASSYGTPGNTIYF.

The V call is TRBV7-9, the J call TRBJ1-6; D might be TRBD1 (5 bases). This CDR3 spans 13 amino acids. Trimming pared 11 bases from V and 1 base from J, leaving 9 bases between. Germline V CDR1 and CDR2: SEHNR, FQNEAQ (reference sequence). This CDR3 reads CAGGMSYNSPLHF. The CDR3 region has the DNA TGTGCCGGGGGGATGTCCTATAATTCACCCCTCCACTTT.

The V gene is TRBV6-1, the J gene TRBJ1-1, with TRBD1 matching over 7 bases. V gave up 5 bases and J gave up 5 bases; unmatched junction bases: 5. In germline, CDR1 is MNHNS, CDR2 SASEGT. The CDR3 runs to 13 residues. The CDR3 DNA follows: TGTGCCAGCAGTCCAACAGGGGTTACTGAAGCTTTCTTT. Protein: CASSPTGVTEAFF.

V is TRBV6-1 and J is TRBJ1-2; TRBD1 matches at 7 bases. CDR1 and CDR2 (germline): MNHNS, SASEGT. V was clipped by 7 bases and J by 0 bases; unmatched bases: 8. The CDR3 consists of 15 residues. CDR3 nucleotides: TGTGCCAGCAAACCCGACAGGGAAGCTAACTATGGCTACACCTTC. This gives the protein CASKPDREANYGYTF.

CDR3: CASRGDSPYNEQFF. For the CDR3, the DNA is TGTGCCAGCAGGGGGGACAGCCCCTACAATGAGCAGTTCTTC. The J gene is TRBJ2-1, the V gene TRBV28; 7 bases are shared with TRBD1. Trimming removed 6 bases from V and 2 bases from J; junction bases left unmatched: 4. This CDR3 spans 14 amino acids. Per germline, CDR1 MDHEN and CDR2 SYDVKM. Together with reference TRBV28 and TRBJ2-1, the CDR3 gives the full variable domain: DVKVTQSSRYLVKRTGEKVFLECVQDMDHENMFWYRQDPGLGLRLIYFSYDVKMKEKGDIPEGYSVSREKKERFSLILESASTNQTSMYLCASRGDSPYNEQFFGPGTRLTVL.

The chain employs TRBV5-1 and TRBJ2-2; 10 bases agree with TRBD1. The CDR3 contains 16 residues. In germline, CDR1 is SGHRS, CDR2 YFSETQ. With V trimmed by 3 bases and J by 3 bases, 5 bases remained unmatched. CDR3 loop: CASSYGTGVYTGELFF. The CDR3 nucleotides read TGCGCCAGCAGCTATGGGACAGGGGTCTACACCGGGGAGCTGTTTTTT.

The chain joins TRBV7-8 to TRBJ1-5, with 8 positions matching TRBD1. Germline trimming cut 0 bases from V and 9 bases from J; bases unmatched to any gene: 7. The CDR3 has 15 amino acids. The V gene's germline CDR1 is SGHVS and CDR2 FQNEAQ. DNA for the CDR3: TGTGCCAGCAGCTTAGCTGAACAGGGGGTATGGCCCCAGCATTTT. Amino acids: CASSLAEQGVWPQHF. The variable domain in full, completed from reference TRBV7-8 and TRBJ1-5, reads GAGVSQSPRYKVAKRGQDVALRCDPISGHVSLFWYQQALGQGPEFLTYFQNEAQLDKSGLPSDRFFAERPEGSVSTLKIQRTQQEDSAVYLCASSLAEQGVWPQHFGDGTRLSIL.

Notes on this clone: Other DNA sequences within the sample encode an identical CDR3. The rearrangement uses TRBV5-1 and TRBJ2-2, with TRBD1 matching over 7 bases. Germline CDR1 reads SGHRS; CDR2 reads YFSETQ. The junction had 2 bases not matched to a gene; V was cut back by 0 bases and J by 3 bases. This CDR3 spans 15 amino acids. The CDR3 loop reads CASSLVTGDTGELFF. The CDR3, as DNA: TGCGCCAGCAGCTTGGTAACAGGGGACACCGGGGAGCTGTTTTTT.

The chain employs TRBV7-2 and TRBJ1-2; 11 positions agree with TRBD1. The ends lost 1 base at V and 8 bases at J; junction bases unmatched: 9. The germline V gene encodes CDR1 SGHTA and CDR2 FQGNSA. This CDR3 contains 16 residues. The CDR3 region is CASSLGWTGGLGGYTF. In nucleotides, the CDR3 is TGTGCCAGCAGCTTAGGATGGACAGGGGGCTTGGGAGGCTACACCTTC.

The chain couples TRBV2 to TRBJ1-2; 8 positions match TRBD1. This CDR3 contains 13 residues. The V gene end was trimmed by 7 bases and the J gene end by 3 bases; junction bases not matched to a gene: 4. Germline V CDR1 and CDR2: SNHLY, FYNNEI. CDR3 nucleotide sequence: TGTGCCAGCACTCAGACAGGGGACTATGGCTACACCTTC. Protein product: CASTQTGDYGYTF.